The 20 T cell receptor beta chains reported below all come from one sample, sequenced in a study of blood T cell repertoires in COVID-19. Assay used: immunoSEQ multiplex PCR; TCRdb lists only in-frame clones, some missing. This table has roughly 100,000 clones, 90% to 95% appearing once. The specimen sequenced was peripheral blood. All receptors derive from a human donor in a cohort sampled during active COVID-19.

The J gene is TRBJ2-7, the V gene TRBV27, with 7 positions matching TRBD2. J was trimmed by 5 bases and V by 3 bases; bases with no gene match: 7. Germline assignment: CDR1 MNHEY and CDR2 SMNVEV (reference sequence). The CDR3 contains 14 residues. DNA for the CDR3: TGTGCCAGCAGTTTCGGGGGGACCTCGGACGAGCAGTACTTC. Its protein product is CASSFGGTSDEQYF.

The CDR3 DNA follows: TGTGCCAGCAGTGAAGAGGCGGCGAGCTCCTACGAGCAGTACTTC. It translates to CASSEEAASSYEQYF. The genes are TRBV2 and TRBJ2-7; D ambiguous. The CDR3 covers 15 residues. The V gene's germline CDR1 is SNHLY and CDR2 FYNNEI. Between the trimmed V and J ends, which lost 1 base and 0 bases, there was a span of 10 bases.

This chain links TRBV18 with TRBJ1-4; 7 positions agree with TRBD1. The CDR3 has 14 amino acids. In germline, CDR1 is KGHSH, CDR2 LQKENI. Trimming removed 0 bases from V and 8 bases from J; junction bases left unmatched: 3. The CDR3 DNA reads as TGTGCCAGCTCACCACCGGACAGGCCCGAAAAACTGTTTTTT. Its translation is CASSPPDRPEKLFF. The full variable domain, its missing parts supplied by reference TRBV18 and TRBJ1-4, is NAGVMQNPRHLVRRRGQEARLRCSPMKGHSHVYWYRQLPEEGLKFMVYLQKENIIDESGMPKERFSAEFPKEGPSILRIQQVVRGDSAAYFCASSPPDRPEKLFFGSGTQLSVL.

V and J are TRBV21-1 and TRBJ1-4; the table calls TRBD1, which could not be checked here. TRBV21-1 is described as a pseudogene. The CDR3 contains 20 residues. The CDR3 reads CASSKERGQGTLAANEKLFF. The CDR3 coding sequence is TGTGCCAGCAGCAAAGAGCGGGGACAGGGGACCCTCGCGGCTAATGAAAAACTGTTTTTT.

V and J are TRBV5-1 and TRBJ2-7; 9 bases line up with TRBD1. The CDR3 spans 15 residues. The germline gives CDR1 SGHRS, CDR2 YFSETQ. Trimming removed 4 bases from V and 7 bases from J; junction bases left unmatched: 12. CDR3 coding DNA: TGCGCCAGCAGCGTGACCGGGACAGGGAGTAGGGAGCAGTACTTC. Amino acids: CASSVTGTGSREQYF.

The rearrangement joins TRBV5-6 to TRBJ1-2; D perhaps matches TRBD1 (6 bases). Trimming cost V 3 bases and J 8 bases, with 11 bases left between them. Germline V gives CDR1 SGHDT, CDR2 YYEEEE. This CDR3 comprises 12 residues. CDR3 DNA: TGTGCCAGCAGCTCGACAGGTCTGGGCTACACCTTC. Protein product: CASSSTGLGYTF.

This chain joins TRBV19 and TRBJ2-3, with D hard to call. Germline V gene lookup returns CDR1 LNHDA and CDR2 SQIVND (reference sequence). The V end lost 5 bases, the J end lost 0 bases, and 6 bases lay between the germline ends. The CDR3 has 13 residues. DNA for the CDR3: TGTGCCAGTAGTCCCGGGAGCACAGATACGCAGTATTTT. Its translation is CASSPGSTDTQYF.

This clone has just a few counts. The V gene is TRBV5-4, the J gene TRBJ1-3; D possibly corresponds to TRBD1 (6 bases). CDR3 size: 14 residues. Germline loops: CDR1 SGHNT, CDR2 YYREEE (reference sequence). V was pared by 2 bases and J by 5 bases, with 11 bases between. Here the CDR3 reads CASSFTGQRNTIYF. The CDR3 DNA follows: TGTGCCAGCAGCTTCACAGGGCAAAGAAACACCATATATTTT.

The rearrangement links TRBV30 to TRBJ1-2; perhaps TRBD1 as D (5 bases). Deletions cut 1 base from V and 0 bases from J, with 12 bases between. The CDR3 sequence is 15 residues long. The germline CDR1 and CDR2 sequences are GTSNPN and SVGIG (reference sequence). The DNA of the CDR3 is TGTGCCTGGAGTGACCACAGGAGCTCTAACTATGGCTACACCTTC. Residues: CAWSDHRSSNYGYTF.

The chain employs TRBV18 and TRBJ2-3; tentatively, D is TRBD2 (5 bases). The V and J ends lost 6 bases and 0 bases respectively, with 13 bases between them. Germline V gene data show CDR1 as KGHSH and CDR2 as LQKENI. The CDR3 runs 15 residues. Here the CDR3 DNA reads TGTGCCAGCTCCCCTCGGGGAAGCAGCACAGATACGCAGTATTTT. This codes for CASSPRGSSTDTQYF.

Many counts were recorded for this clone. V and J are TRBV30 and TRBJ2-3; 10 nucleotides agree with TRBD2. V trimming: 5 bases; J trimming: 6 bases; junction bases outside the gene matches: 8. The CDR3 is 14 amino acids. Germline V gives CDR1 GTSNPN, CDR2 SVGIG (reference sequence). Written as DNA, the CDR3 is TGTGCCTGGGGAGCGGGAGGGCCCCCGGATACGCAGTATTTT. Residues: CAWGAGGPPDTQYF.

The chain is built from TRBV4-1 and TRBJ2-1, with a possible D match to TRBD1 (7 bases). This CDR3 region has 15 residues. The V gene lost 5 bases and the J gene lost 4 bases, with 15 bases spanning the gap. Looked up from germline, CDR1 is MGHRA and CDR2 is YSYEKL. In nucleotides, the CDR3 is TGCGCCAGCAGCTCCGGAGGGGGCGCGTACAATGAGCAGTTCTTC. It encodes CASSSGGGAYNEQFF.

This chain links TRBV7-6 with TRBJ1-1; D perhaps matches TRBD1 (5 bases). CDR1 is SGHVS, CDR2 FNYEAQ, per germline. V was shortened by 7 bases and J by 0 bases, with 15 bases between the two germline ends. This CDR3 spans 15 amino acids. The CDR3 nucleotides read TGTGCCAGCACCGCCGGACCGGACATGAACACTGAAGCTTTCTTT. Its protein is CASTAGPDMNTEAFF. Full variable domain (missing parts from reference TRBV7-6 and TRBJ1-1): GAGVSQSPRYKVTKRGQDVALRCDPISGHVSLYWYRQALGQGPEFLTYFNYEAQQDKSGLPNDRFSAERPEGSISTLTIQRTEQRDSAMYRCASTAGPDMNTEAFFGQGTRLTVV.

In DNA, the CDR3 is TGTGCCAGCAGTTACTCGTCCCAGAATAACTATGGCTACACCTTC. Translating it yields CASSYSSQNNYGYTF. The gene calls are TRBV6-5 and TRBJ1-2; no reliable D call. The CDR3 is 15 residues long. Trimming shortened V by 0 bases and J by 1 base, and 9 bases separated the two germline ends. CDR1 and CDR2 (germline): MNHEY, SVGAGI.

The chain carries TRBV7-8 and TRBJ2-2; TRBD2 aligns across 10 bases. V lost 7 bases and J lost 4; bases outside the gene matches: 9. CDR3 length: 16 amino acids. Germline values: CDR1 SGHVS, CDR2 FQNEAQ. The CDR3 DNA follows: TGTGCCAGCACCCTCATAGCGGGAGGCGTCACCGGGGAGCTGTTTTTT. Its translation: CASTLIAGGVTGELFF.

The rearrangement joins TRBV4-1 to TRBJ2-1; the match to TRBD1 covers 10 bases. CDR3 length: 16 amino acids. V trimming: 4 bases; J trimming: 9 bases; junction bases outside the gene matches: 12. Germline lookup yields CDR1 MGHRA and CDR2 YSYEKL. CDR3 nucleotides: TGCGCCAGCAGCCTAACTCCCGGGACAGGGGATGGTGAGCAGTTCTTC. It translates to CASSLTPGTGDGEQFF.

The chain has TRBV9 and TRBJ2-7, with TRBD2 matching 9 bases. The germline gives CDR1 SGDLS, CDR2 YYNGEE. This CDR3 has 15 amino acids. V gave up 2 bases and J gave up 6 bases; unmatched junction bases: 9. CDR3 sequence (DNA): TGTGCCAGCAGCGTGGATAGCGGGAGTACAGCCGAGCAGTACTTC. It codes for CASSVDSGSTAEQYF.

This chain joins TRBV28 and TRBJ2-1; D is possibly TRBD2 (6 bases). The V and J ends lost 4 bases and 4 bases respectively, with 11 bases between them. The CDR3 extends over 14 amino acids. Germline CDR1 and CDR2: MDHEN and SYDVKM. CDR3 bases: TGTGCCAGCAGTTCGGGCGGGGTGTACAATGAGCAGTTCTTC. Encoded protein: CASSSGGVYNEQFF.

The chain couples TRBV11-2 to TRBJ2-1, with TRBD2 matching over 10 bases. This CDR3 comprises 15 residues. Germline V gene lookup returns CDR1 SGHAT and CDR2 FQNNGV. V was clipped by 4 bases and J by 5 bases; unmatched bases: 5. The CDR3 reads CASSSERGGHNEQFF. DNA of the CDR3: TGTGCCAGCAGCTCGGAGCGGGGGGGGCACAATGAGCAGTTCTTC.

The genes are TRBV28 and TRBJ1-1; D gene uncertain. Trimming cost V 2 bases and J 5 bases, with 15 bases left between them. This CDR3 is built from 15 residues. Germline lookup yields CDR1 MDHEN and CDR2 SYDVKM. Here the CDR3 DNA reads TGTGCCAGCAGTTTAGAGGCCCGATCAAGGACTGAAGCTTTCTTT. Protein: CASSLEARSRTEAFF. Looking up the rest from reference TRBV28 and TRBJ1-1 gives the full variable domain: DVKVTQSSRYLVKRTGEKVFLECVQDMDHENMFWYRQDPGLGLRLIYFSYDVKMKEKGDIPEGYSVSREKKERFSLILESASTNQTSMYLCASSLEARSRTEAFFGQGTRLTVV.